This TCR beta chain was obtained from a study of T cell responses to AZD1222 COVID-19 vaccine. J was trimmed by 3 bases and V by 1 base; bases with no gene match: 9. CDR1 and CDR2 (germline): MDHEN, SYDVKM. CDR3 length: 16 residues. In the case of this clone: Antigen: not known.

Study conclusions and caveats: Spike-specific TCR breadth and depth were elevated following two AZD1222 doses. Spike-spanning, vaccine-associated CD4 TCRs were dominant at 160-218 and 743-854.

The repertoire was sequenced with immunoSEQ multiplex PCR; TCRdb's copy has only in-frame clones and lacks some. The table lists some 190,000 clones, 85% to 95% of them singletons. The sequence came from an adult in good health. The material was peripheral blood, obtained on day 0 of AZD1222 vaccination. This chain uses TRBV28 with TRBJ2-7; 7 bases fit TRBD2. CDR3 residues: CASSLSSSGGIYEQYF. DNA for the CDR3: TGTGCCAGCAGTTTATCATCTAGCGGAGGTATCTACGAGCAGTACTTC.